What follows are 20 T cell receptor beta chains derived from one specimen sequenced in a study of blood T cell repertoires in COVID-19. Profiling relied on immunoSEQ multiplex PCR, and the TCRdb table lists in-frame clones only, not all of them. The table records 250,000 or so clones, 88% of them present only once. The sequenced material came from peripheral blood. Receptors were obtained from a man older than 75 with acute or convalescent COVID-19.

The J gene is TRBJ2-2, the V gene TRBV6-6; maybe TRBD2 (5 bases). From germline, CDR1 is MNHNY and CDR2 SVGAGI (reference sequence). Trimming took off 11 bases at V and 7 bases at J, with 8 bases between the two ends. This CDR3 is built from 10 residues. This CDR3 reads CASGLGELFF. The CDR3 coding sequence is TGTGCCTCCGGACTCGGGGAGCTGTTTTTT.

This clone was seen only a few times. The rearrangement uses TRBV19 and TRBJ1-3, with 8 bases lining up with TRBD1. V shed 5 bases, J shed 0 bases, and the junction held 6 bases outside the gene matches. The CDR3 is 16 amino acids. The germline gives CDR1 LNHDA, CDR2 SQIVND (reference sequence). This chain's CDR3 is CASSVGTGSSGNTIYF. CDR3 in DNA: TGTGCCAGTAGTGTCGGGACAGGATCCTCTGGAAACACCATATATTTT.

This chain uses TRBV3-1 (or the pseudogene TRBV3-2) with TRBJ2-3; D is perhaps TRBD1 (6 bases). Per germline, CDR1 LGHDT and CDR2 YNNKEL (reference sequence). The CDR3 is 14 amino acids. The V gene lost 2 bases and the J gene lost 5 bases, with 11 bases spanning the gap. The CDR3 DNA reads TGTGCCAGCAGCCAATATGGGGGACAAGATACGCAGTATTTT. Encoded protein: CASSQYGGQDTQYF.

The genes are TRBV6-2 or TRBV6-3 and TRBJ1-2; 8 bases match TRBD1. Germline CDR1 MNHEY, CDR2 SVGEGT. J lost 4 bases, V lost 0 bases, and 1 base had no gene match. The CDR3 loop spans 14 amino acids. CDR3 in DNA: TGTGCCAGCAGTTACTCGACAGGGGCCTATGGCTACACCTTC. Protein sequence: CASSYSTGAYGYTF.

This chain links TRBV27 with TRBJ1-5; a possible D gene is TRBD1 (6 bases). The CDR3 has 15 residues. Germline values: CDR1 MNHEY, CDR2 SMNVEV (reference sequence). Trimming removed 5 bases at V and 3 bases at J, with 14 bases between. The CDR3 here is CASSAGAHPNQPQHF. In DNA form, the CDR3 reads TGTGCCAGCAGTGCAGGGGCCCACCCCAATCAGCCCCAGCATTTT.

In this sample, this clone turned up a few times. This chain uses TRBV2 with TRBJ1-5; the D is unclear. Germline assignment: CDR1 SNHLY and CDR2 FYNNEI. Trimming took 4 bases from V and 7 from J, leaving 14 bases between them. The CDR3 is 14 amino acids. CDR3 DNA: TGTGCCAGCAGTGCTGGTGGAGGAGGACAGCCCCAGCATTTT. The encoded protein is CASSAGGGGQPQHF.

The chain's CDR3 is CASRSQGVLKEKLFF. The CDR3 nucleotides are TGTGCCAGCCGTTCCCAGGGGGTACTTAAGGAAAAACTGTTTTTT. V is TRBV2 and J is TRBJ1-4, with 7 bases fitting TRBD1. V lost 8 bases to trimming and J lost 8 bases; unmatched junction nucleotides: 14. The germline V gene has CDR1 SNHLY and CDR2 FYNNEI. This CDR3 is built from 15 residues.

V gene TRBV18 combines with J gene TRBJ1-4; 9 nucleotides align to TRBD1. The J segment lost 8 bases and the V segment lost 3 bases, leaving 10 bases of the junction unmatched. CDR3 length equals 16 residues. CDR1 is KGHSH and CDR2 is LQKENI in the germline V gene. The CDR3, as DNA: TGTGCCAGCTCACCGAGACAGGGGGGAATAGCAGAAAAACTGTTTTTT. It yields the protein CASSPRQGGIAEKLFF.

This clone appeared a single time. The chain employs TRBV3-1 (or the pseudogene TRBV3-2) and TRBJ1-6; 8 bases agree with TRBD1. The V and J ends lost 5 bases and 0 bases, in that order; junction bases with no gene match: 6. Germline CDR1 and CDR2: LGHDT and YNNKEL (reference sequence). This CDR3 region has 17 residues. CDR3 DNA: TGTGCCAGCAGCTTTGGACAGGGCAGCTCCTATAATTCACCCCTCCACTTT. It specifies CASSFGQGSSYNSPLHF.

This clone appeared once. The chain carries TRBV5-4 and TRBJ2-7; D may be TRBD2 (6 bases). V was cut by 0 bases and J by 7 bases, with 14 bases left in between. The germline gives CDR1 SGHNT, CDR2 YYREEE (reference sequence). This CDR3 has 14 residues. As DNA, the CDR3 is TGTGCCAGCAGCTTGGTGTTCGGGGGTGGAGAGCAGTACTTC. It is translated as CASSLVFGGGEQYF. Full variable domain (outside the CDR3, taken from reference TRBV5-4 and TRBJ2-7): ETGVTQSPTHLIKTRGQQVTLRCSSQSGHNTVSWYQQALGQGPQFIFQYYREEENGRGNFPPRFSGLQFPNYSSELNVNALELDDSALYLCASSLVFGGGEQYFGPGTRLTVT.

A single count supports this clone. The rearrangement uses TRBV7-9 and TRBJ2-3; 9 nucleotides agree with TRBD2. Losses at the gene ends were 4 bases for V and 5 bases for J; bases not matched to a gene: 10. Germline V lookup: CDR1 SEHNR, CDR2 FQNEAQ (reference sequence). This CDR3 is 16 amino acids long. CDR3 loop: CASSYLSGSIGDTQYF. CDR3 bases: TGTGCCAGCAGCTACCTTAGCGGGAGTATTGGAGATACGCAGTATTTT.

This chain uses TRBV3-1 (or the pseudogene TRBV3-2) with TRBJ1-1; maybe TRBD1 (6 bases). This CDR3 has 15 amino acids. The germline V and J ends were trimmed by 1 base and 4 bases, with 13 bases remaining between them. From germline, CDR1 is LGHDT and CDR2 YNNKEL (reference sequence). The CDR3 sequence is CASSQGGGRGTEAFF. In nucleotides, the CDR3 is TGTGCCAGCAGCCAAGGTGGGGGCCGGGGCACTGAAGCTTTCTTT.

The chain carries TRBV19 and TRBJ2-3; D possibly corresponds to TRBD2 (5 bases). Looked up from germline, CDR1 is LNHDA and CDR2 is SQIVND (reference sequence). This CDR3 has 13 residues. V was clipped by 3 bases and J by 5 bases, with 9 bases between them. CDR3 residues: CASSMNGIDTQYF. CDR3 DNA sequence: TGTGCCAGTAGTATGAACGGGATAGATACGCAGTATTTT.

The chain uses TRBV13 and TRBJ2-3; D might be TRBD2 (5 bases). The V gene lost 5 bases and the J gene lost 2 bases, with 26 bases spanning the gap. Germline V gene sequence: CDR1 PRHDT, CDR2 FYEKMQ (reference sequence). The CDR3 runs to 19 residues. This CDR3 is CASSPPERLPPTSTDTQYF. The CDR3 nucleotides read TGTGCCAGCAGCCCCCCCGAGCGGCTTCCACCTACTTCCACAGATACGCAGTATTTT.

The rearrangement links TRBV6-2 or TRBV6-3 to TRBJ1-1; 7 bases map to TRBD1. V lost 4 bases, J lost 5 bases, and 4 bases stayed unmatched. Germline lookup yields CDR1 MNHEY and CDR2 SVGEGT. The CDR3 is 13 residues long. This CDR3 is CASSWTGGTEAFF. In DNA form, the CDR3 reads TGTGCCAGCAGTTGGACAGGCGGAACTGAAGCTTTCTTT.

The rearrangement links TRBV19 to TRBJ2-5; 8 bases line up with TRBD1. The germline V gene has CDR1 LNHDA and CDR2 SQIVND (reference sequence). This CDR3 is built from 14 residues. V dropped 6 bases and J dropped 3; count of bases not matched to a gene: 6. CDR3 nucleotide sequence: TGTGCCAGTAGCGGGACAGGTAGGGAAGAGACCCAGTACTTC. Translating it yields CASSGTGREETQYF.

This sequence joins TRBV28 and TRBJ1-1; 7 bases fit TRBD1. Looked up from germline, CDR1 is MDHEN and CDR2 is SYDVKM. The CDR3 is made up of 14 amino acids. The J segment lost 4 bases and the V segment lost 5 bases, leaving 7 bases of the junction unmatched. Here the CDR3 reads CASSAYRDSTEAFF. DNA for the CDR3: TGTGCCAGCAGTGCATACCGGGACAGCACTGAAGCTTTCTTT.

The chain combines TRBV3-1 (or the pseudogene TRBV3-2) with TRBJ1-3; 9 bases align to TRBD1. This CDR3 contains 14 residues. The germline gives CDR1 LGHDT, CDR2 YNNKEL (reference sequence). V shed 7 bases and J 2 bases; nucleotides not matched to a gene: 3. For the CDR3, the DNA is TGTGCCAGCAACCGACAGGGGGCTGGAAACACCATATATTTT. It is translated as CASNRQGAGNTIYF.

This CDR3 is CASSFNEDQPQHF. In DNA form, the CDR3 reads TGTGCCAGCAGTTTTAATGAGGATCAGCCCCAGCATTTT. V usage is TRBV12-3 or TRBV12-4 and J usage is TRBJ1-5; no firm D call. The CDR3 runs to 13 residues. V lost 3 bases, J lost 5 bases, and 8 bases lay in between.

The rearrangement joins TRBV6-5 to TRBJ1-2; TRBD1 might be the D (6 bases). This CDR3 has 14 amino acids. Germline V gives CDR1 MNHEY, CDR2 SVGAGI. V dropped 6 bases and J dropped 6 bases, with 17 bases sitting between them. This CDR3 reads CASRRVGRGDGYTF. Here the CDR3 DNA reads TGTGCCAGCAGACGGGTCGGCAGGGGTGATGGCTACACCTTC.